These 18 T cell receptor beta chains were all obtained from the same sample, sequenced in a study of blood T cell repertoires in COVID-19. The method was immunoSEQ multiplex PCR; TCRdb's version includes in-frame clones alone and lacks a portion of them. The data show 200,000 to 250,000 clones, with more than 80% seen just once and less than 3.5% held by the top ten. Input material: peripheral blood. The receptors shown here come from a man aged 25-40 years with COVID-19, enrolled during active disease.

The chain carries TRBV6-5 and TRBJ1-2; TRBD1 agrees at 7 bases. Germline assignment: CDR1 MNHEY and CDR2 SVGAGI. The CDR3 has 13 residues. V shed 5 bases and J 8 bases; nucleotides not matched to a gene: 8. The CDR3 loop is CASSQRDRVGYTF. The CDR3 nucleotides are TGTGCCAGCAGTCAGAGAGACAGGGTCGGCTACACCTTC.

The chain couples TRBV7-8 to TRBJ2-1, with TRBD2 matching over 10 bases. V shed 5 bases, J shed 5 bases, and the junction held 15 bases outside the gene matches. The CDR3 sequence is 18 residues long. Germline V gives CDR1 SGHVS, CDR2 FQNEAQ. In nucleotides, the CDR3 is TGTGCCAGCAGCACTCTAGCGGGGGCCTCTACTATCCACAATGAGCAGTTCTTC. Translating it yields CASSTLAGASTIHNEQFF.

This clone came up once. CDR3 DNA sequence: TGTGCCAGCAGTCCGGACAGGGGGAACACCATATATTTT. This translates into CASSPDRGNTIYF. V gene TRBV12-3 or TRBV12-4 combines with J gene TRBJ1-3, with TRBD1 matching 10 bases. This CDR3 spans 13 amino acids. Germline trimming cut 5 bases from V and 7 bases from J; bases unmatched to any gene: 2.

As DNA, the CDR3 is TGTGCCAGCAGCCAAGACGCCTACGAGCAGTACTTC. Translation: CASSQDAYEQYF. The chain has TRBV3-1 (or the pseudogene TRBV3-2) and TRBJ2-7; D remains ambiguous. V was shortened by 0 bases and J by 2 bases, with 2 bases between the two germline ends. Germline V gene sequence: CDR1 LGHDT, CDR2 YNNKEL (reference sequence). This CDR3 contains 12 residues.

J is TRBJ2-5 and V is TRBV3-1 (or the pseudogene TRBV3-2); D remains ambiguous. Trimming removed 2 bases at V and 0 bases at J, with 4 bases between. The CDR3 is 13 residues long. Germline V gene data show CDR1 as LGHDT and CDR2 as YNNKEL (reference sequence). In DNA, the CDR3 is TGTGCCAGCAGCCAATTCAACCAAGAGACCCAGTACTTC. This encodes CASSQFNQETQYF.

This clone was observed a single time. V gene TRBV10-2 combines with J gene TRBJ2-7; 7 positions agree with TRBD2. In germline, CDR1 is WSHSY, CDR2 SAAADI. J was trimmed by 4 bases and V by 6 bases; bases with no gene match: 9. CDR3 length equals 14 residues. CDR3 sequence: CASRGGEGPYEQYF. CDR3 sequence (DNA): TGCGCCAGCAGGGGCGGGGAGGGACCGTACGAGCAGTACTTC.

V gene TRBV6-5 combines with J gene TRBJ2-7; maybe TRBD2 (6 bases). CDR1 MNHEY and CDR2 SVGAGI come from the germline V gene. The CDR3 sequence is 13 residues long. V lost 8 bases, J lost 4 bases, and 15 bases lay in between. CDR3 sequence: CASGLEGRYEQYF. CDR3 sequence (DNA): TGTGCCAGCGGGCTGGAGGGCCGGTACGAGCAGTACTTC.

The gene calls are TRBV19 and TRBJ2-2; 10 bases are shared with TRBD1. Germline V lookup: CDR1 LNHDA, CDR2 SQIVND (reference sequence). Trimming took 5 bases from V and 0 from J; bases not matched to a gene: 6. The CDR3 is 17 amino acids. The CDR3 nucleotides are TGTGCCAGTAGTCGACAGACAGGGGGCCCGAACACCGGGGAGCTGTTTTTT. Translating gives CASSRQTGGPNTGELFF.

About this clone itself: Other DNA variants within this sample encode the same CDR3. J is TRBJ2-7 and V is TRBV11-2; D is unresolved. CDR1 and CDR2 from the germline V gene are SGHAT and FQNNGV. The CDR3 sequence is 13 residues long. Trimming left V 0 bases short and J 0 bases short, with 3 bases between. CDR3 bases: TGTGCCAGCAGCTTAGACTCCTCCTACGAGCAGTACTTC. This gives the protein CASSLDSSYEQYF.

The CDR3 protein is CASSQVIGDQETQYF. The CDR3 bases are TGTGCCAGCAGCCAAGTAATCGGGGACCAAGAGACCCAGTACTTC. The chain carries TRBV3-1 (or the pseudogene TRBV3-2) and TRBJ2-5; maybe TRBD2 (5 bases). Between the trimmed V and J ends, which lost 1 base and 0 bases, there was a span of 9 bases. CDR3 length: 15 residues. CDR1 and CDR2 from the germline V gene are LGHDT and YNNKEL (reference sequence).

The chain combines TRBV19 with TRBJ1-2; D is ambiguous. V lost 6 bases and J 2 bases, leaving 16 bases between the germline ends. The CDR3 totals 15 residues. Germline CDR1 and CDR2: LNHDA and SQIVND (reference sequence). CDR3 in amino acids: CASRYKREPNYGYTF. CDR3 DNA: TGTGCCAGTAGATACAAAAGGGAGCCGAACTATGGCTACACCTTC.

This chain joins TRBV11-2 and TRBJ2-1, with a weak D call TRBD2 (5 bases). This CDR3 is 16 amino acids long. Trimming cost V 4 bases and J 0 bases, with 13 bases left between them. CDR1 and CDR2 (germline): SGHAT, FQNNGV. As DNA, the CDR3 is TGTGCCAGCAGCTCCGAGGGCGCTAGCTCCTACAATGAGCAGTTCTTC. Protein product: CASSSEGASSYNEQFF.

The chain recombines TRBV7-8 with TRBJ2-2; tentatively, D is TRBD1 (5 bases). The CDR3 totals 16 residues. The V end was cut by 1 base, the J end by 1 base, with 10 bases between. CDR1 is SGHVS and CDR2 is FQNEAQ in the germline V gene. The CDR3 region is CASSLVFRENTGELFF. Written as DNA, the CDR3 is TGTGCCAGCAGCTTAGTCTTCAGGGAGAACACCGGGGAGCTGTTTTTT.

The V call is TRBV3-1 (or the pseudogene TRBV3-2), the J call TRBJ2-7, with D unresolved. With 0 bases removed from V and 0 bases from J, the gap between germline ends came to 6 bases. The CDR3 spans 14 residues. CDR1 is LGHDT, CDR2 YNNKEL, per germline (reference sequence). The CDR3 region is CASSQEQRSYEQYF. CDR3 nucleotides: TGTGCCAGCAGCCAAGAGCAGCGCTCCTACGAGCAGTACTTC.

The rearrangement uses TRBV6-5 and TRBJ2-7, with D uncertain. Germline values: CDR1 MNHEY, CDR2 SVGAGI. V lost 2 bases and J lost 3, with 11 bases in between. This CDR3 contains 14 residues. This chain's CDR3 is CASSYRHGGYEQYF. Written as DNA, the CDR3 is TGTGCCAGCAGTTACCGACACGGTGGCTACGAGCAGTACTTC.

About this clone itself: Other DNA sequences in this specimen translate into the identical CDR3. The J gene is TRBJ2-7, the V gene TRBV9; TRBD1 aligns across 10 bases. The CDR3 has 14 amino acids. Germline lookup yields CDR1 SGDLS and CDR2 YYNGEE. With 3 bases clipped from V and 1 base from J, the junction kept 1 base outside the gene matches. In DNA form, the CDR3 reads TGTGCCAGCAGCGAGGGACAGGGGTCCTACGAGCAGTACTTC. Translating it yields CASSEGQGSYEQYF. The full variable domain, its missing parts supplied by reference TRBV9 and TRBJ2-7, is DSGVTQTPKHLITATGQRVTLRCSPRSGDLSVYWYQQSLDQGLQFLIQYYNGEERAKGNILERFSAQQFPDLHSELNLSSLELGDSALYFCASSEGQGSYEQYFGPGTRLTVT.

The J gene is TRBJ2-1, the V gene TRBV4-3; weak D call: TRBD1 (6 bases). The CDR3 loop spans 13 amino acids. Germline V gene sequence: CDR1 LGHNA, CDR2 YSLEER. Deletions cut 0 bases from V and 12 bases from J, with 12 bases between. CDR3 in amino acids: CASSQEGGIGQFF. The CDR3 DNA sequence: TGCGCCAGCAGCCAAGAAGGGGGTATCGGGCAGTTCTTC.

The rearrangement links TRBV9 to TRBJ1-3; D is uncertain. Looked up from germline, CDR1 is SGDLS and CDR2 is YYNGEE. V was clipped by 3 bases and J by 2 bases, with 9 bases between them. The CDR3 is 14 residues long. Written as DNA, the CDR3 is TGTGCCAGCAGCGGTGGAGGGACTGGAAACACCATATATTTT. Protein product: CASSGGGTGNTIYF.